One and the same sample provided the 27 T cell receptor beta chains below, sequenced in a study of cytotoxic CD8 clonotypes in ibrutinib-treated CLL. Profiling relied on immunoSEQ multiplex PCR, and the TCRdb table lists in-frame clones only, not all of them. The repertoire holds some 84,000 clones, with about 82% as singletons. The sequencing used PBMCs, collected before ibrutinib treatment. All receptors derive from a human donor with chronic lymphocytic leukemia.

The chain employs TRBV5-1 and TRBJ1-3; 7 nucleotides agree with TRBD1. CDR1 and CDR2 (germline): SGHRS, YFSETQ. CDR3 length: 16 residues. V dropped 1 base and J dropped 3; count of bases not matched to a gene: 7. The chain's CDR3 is CASSLSRGGYGNTIYF. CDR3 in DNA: TGCGCCAGCAGCTTGAGTCGAGGGGGCTATGGAAACACCATATATTTT.

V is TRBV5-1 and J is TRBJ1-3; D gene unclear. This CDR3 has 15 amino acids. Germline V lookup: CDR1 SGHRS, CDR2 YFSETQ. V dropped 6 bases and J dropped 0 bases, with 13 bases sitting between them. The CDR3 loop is CASKSSSTSGNTIYF. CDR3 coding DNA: TGCGCCAGCAAGAGCAGTTCGACCTCTGGAAACACCATATATTTT. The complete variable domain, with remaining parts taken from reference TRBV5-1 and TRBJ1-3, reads KAGVTQTPRYLIKTRGQQVTLSCSPISGHRSVSWYQQTPGQGLQFLFEYFSETQRNKGNFPGRFSGRQFSNSRSEMNVSTLELGDSALYLCASKSSSTSGNTIYFGEGSWLTVV.

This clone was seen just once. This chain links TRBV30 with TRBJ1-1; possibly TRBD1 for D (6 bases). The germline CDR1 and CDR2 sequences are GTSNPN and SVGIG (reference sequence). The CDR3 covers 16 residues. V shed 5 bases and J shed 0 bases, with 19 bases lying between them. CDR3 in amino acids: CAWQQGWGKVNTEAFF. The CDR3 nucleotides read TGTGCCTGGCAACAGGGATGGGGTAAGGTGAACACTGAAGCTTTCTTT.

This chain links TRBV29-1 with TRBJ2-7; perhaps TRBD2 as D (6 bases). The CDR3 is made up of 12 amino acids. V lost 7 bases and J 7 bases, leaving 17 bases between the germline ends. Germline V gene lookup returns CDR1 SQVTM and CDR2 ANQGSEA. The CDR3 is CSARFIGGEQYF. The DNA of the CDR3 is TGCAGCGCCCGGTTTATTGGGGGGGAGCAGTACTTC.

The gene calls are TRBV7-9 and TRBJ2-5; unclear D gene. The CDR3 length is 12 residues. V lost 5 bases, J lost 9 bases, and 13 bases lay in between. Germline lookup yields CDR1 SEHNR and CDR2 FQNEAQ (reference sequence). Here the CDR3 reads CASSPQSAAQYF. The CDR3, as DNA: TGTGCCAGCAGCCCGCAATCGGCCGCCCAGTACTTC.

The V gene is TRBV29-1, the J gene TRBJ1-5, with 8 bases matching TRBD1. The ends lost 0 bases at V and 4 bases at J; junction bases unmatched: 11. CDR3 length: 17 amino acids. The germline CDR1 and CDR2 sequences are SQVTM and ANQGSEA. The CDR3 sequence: CSVEEWTGRRENQPQHF. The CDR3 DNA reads TGCAGCGTTGAAGAGTGGACAGGGCGGCGTGAGAATCAGCCCCAGCATTTT. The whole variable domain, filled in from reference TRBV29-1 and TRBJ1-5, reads SAVISQKPSRDICQRGTSLTIQCQVDSQVTMMFWYRQQPGQSLTLIATANQGSEATYESGFVIDKFPISRPNLTFSTLTVSNMSPEDSSIYLCSVEEWTGRRENQPQHFGDGTRLSIL.

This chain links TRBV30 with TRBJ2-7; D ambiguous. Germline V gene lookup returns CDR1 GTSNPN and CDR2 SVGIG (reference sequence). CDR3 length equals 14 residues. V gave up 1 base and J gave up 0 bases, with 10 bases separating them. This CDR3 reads CAWSGERSSYEQYF. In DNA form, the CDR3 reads TGTGCCTGGAGTGGGGAACGAAGCTCCTACGAGCAGTACTTC.

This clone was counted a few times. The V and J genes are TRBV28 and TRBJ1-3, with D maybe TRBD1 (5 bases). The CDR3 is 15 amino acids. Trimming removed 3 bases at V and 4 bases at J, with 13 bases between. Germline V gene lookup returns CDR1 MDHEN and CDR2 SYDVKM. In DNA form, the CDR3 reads TGTGCCAGCAGTTTCCCTCGACAGTTAGGAAACACCATATATTTT. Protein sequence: CASSFPRQLGNTIYF.

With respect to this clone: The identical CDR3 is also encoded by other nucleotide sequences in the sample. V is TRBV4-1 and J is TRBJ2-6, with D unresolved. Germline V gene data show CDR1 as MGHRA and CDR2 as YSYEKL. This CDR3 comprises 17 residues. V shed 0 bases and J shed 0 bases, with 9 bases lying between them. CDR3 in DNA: TGCGCCAGCAGCCAAGATCGCACAGTCTCTGGGGCCAACGTCCTGACTTTC. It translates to CASSQDRTVSGANVLTF.

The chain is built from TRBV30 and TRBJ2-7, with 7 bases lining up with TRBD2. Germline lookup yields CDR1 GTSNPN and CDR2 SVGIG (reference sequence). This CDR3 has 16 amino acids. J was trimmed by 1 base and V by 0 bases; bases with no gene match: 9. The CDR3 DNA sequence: TGTGCCTGGAGTGTTTTCCGCGGGGGTTCGTCCTACGAGCAGTACTTC. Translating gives CAWSVFRGGSSYEQYF.

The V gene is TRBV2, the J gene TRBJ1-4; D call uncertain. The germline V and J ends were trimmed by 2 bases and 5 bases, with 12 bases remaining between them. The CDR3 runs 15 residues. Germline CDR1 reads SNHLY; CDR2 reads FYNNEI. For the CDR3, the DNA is TGTGCCAGCAGTGAAATAAGGGTCCAAAATGAAAAACTGTTTTTT. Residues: CASSEIRVQNEKLFF.

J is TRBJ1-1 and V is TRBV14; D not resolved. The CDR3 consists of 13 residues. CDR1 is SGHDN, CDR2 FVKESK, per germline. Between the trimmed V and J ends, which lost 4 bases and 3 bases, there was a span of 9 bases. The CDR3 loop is CASSLFQDTEAFF. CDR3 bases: TGTGCCAGCAGCCTCTTCCAGGACACTGAAGCTTTCTTT.

CDR3 DNA sequence: TGTGCCAGCAGCTTAGGTCGAGGGGGAGGGCCCCGAAACGAGCAGTACTTC. This gives the protein CASSLGRGGGPRNEQYF. This chain links TRBV7-2 with TRBJ2-7; maybe TRBD2 (7 bases). There are 17 residues in the CDR3. Germline CDR1 reads SGHTA; CDR2 reads FQGNSA. V was clipped by 1 base and J by 5 bases, with 21 bases between them.

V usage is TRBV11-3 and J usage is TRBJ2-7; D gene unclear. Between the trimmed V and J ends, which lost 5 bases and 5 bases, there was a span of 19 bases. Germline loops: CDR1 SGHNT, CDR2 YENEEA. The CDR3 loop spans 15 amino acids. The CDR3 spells CASSPRGRVFHEQYF. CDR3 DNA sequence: TGTGCCAGCAGCCCAAGAGGTAGGGTTTTCCACGAGCAGTACTTC.

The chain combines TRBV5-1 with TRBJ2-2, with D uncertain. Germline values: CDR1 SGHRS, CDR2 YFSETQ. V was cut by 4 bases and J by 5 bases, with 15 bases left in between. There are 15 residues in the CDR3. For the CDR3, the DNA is TGCGCCAGCAGCAAGGTGGATTTCCGTACCGGGGAGCTGTTTTTT. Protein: CASSKVDFRTGELFF.

CDR3 DNA sequence: TGTGCCAGCAGCTTAGGATGGCGGGAGGGCCGAGAGACCCAGTACTTC. This codes for CASSLGWREGRETQYF. The chain joins TRBV7-2 to TRBJ2-5; 9 positions match TRBD2. CDR3 length equals 16 residues. Germline CDR1 SGHTA, CDR2 FQGNSA. J gave up 4 bases and V 1 base, and 7 bases lay outside the gene matches.

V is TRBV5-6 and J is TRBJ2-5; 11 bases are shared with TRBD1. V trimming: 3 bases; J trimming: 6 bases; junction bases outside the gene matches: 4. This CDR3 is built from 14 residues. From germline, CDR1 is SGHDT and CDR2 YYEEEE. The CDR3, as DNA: TGTGCCAGCAGCTCCCGGGACAGGGGGAAGACCCAGTACTTC. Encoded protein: CASSSRDRGKTQYF.

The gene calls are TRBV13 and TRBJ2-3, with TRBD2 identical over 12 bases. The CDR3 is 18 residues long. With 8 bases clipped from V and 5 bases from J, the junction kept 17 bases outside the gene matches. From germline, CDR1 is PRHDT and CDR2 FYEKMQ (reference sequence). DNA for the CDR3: TGTGCCAGCGGGGACTCCGGGACTAGCGGGTTGGTCGTAGATACGCAGTATTTT. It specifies CASGDSGTSGLVVDTQYF.

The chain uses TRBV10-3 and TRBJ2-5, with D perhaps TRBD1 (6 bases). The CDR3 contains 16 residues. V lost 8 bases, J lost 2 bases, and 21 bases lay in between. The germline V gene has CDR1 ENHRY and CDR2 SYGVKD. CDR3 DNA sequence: TGTGCCATCGGGAACCCACAGGGAAGGAGACAAGAGACCCAGTACTTC. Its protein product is CAIGNPQGRRQETQYF.

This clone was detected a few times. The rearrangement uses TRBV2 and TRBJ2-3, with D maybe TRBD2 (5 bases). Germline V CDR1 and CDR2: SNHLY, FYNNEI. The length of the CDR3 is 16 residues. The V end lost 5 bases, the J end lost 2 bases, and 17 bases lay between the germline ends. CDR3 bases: TGTGCCAGCAGTTCCCGCCCCACTAGGACCACAGATACGCAGTATTTT. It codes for CASSSRPTRTTDTQYF.

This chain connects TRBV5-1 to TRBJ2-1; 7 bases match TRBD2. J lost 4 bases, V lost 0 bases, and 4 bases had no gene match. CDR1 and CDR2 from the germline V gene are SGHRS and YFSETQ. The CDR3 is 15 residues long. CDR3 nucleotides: TGCGCCAGCAGCTTGGAACTAGCGACATACAATGAGCAGTTCTTC. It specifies CASSLELATYNEQFF.

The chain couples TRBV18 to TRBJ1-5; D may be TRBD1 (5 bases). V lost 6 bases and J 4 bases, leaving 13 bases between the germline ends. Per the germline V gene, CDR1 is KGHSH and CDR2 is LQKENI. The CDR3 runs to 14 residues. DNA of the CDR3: TGTGCCAGCTCCTGGACGGGGGAGAATCAGCCCCAGCATTTT. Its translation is CASSWTGENQPQHF.

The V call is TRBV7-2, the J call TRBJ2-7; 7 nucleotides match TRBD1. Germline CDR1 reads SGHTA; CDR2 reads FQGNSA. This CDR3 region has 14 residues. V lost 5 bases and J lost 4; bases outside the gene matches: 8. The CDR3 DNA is TGTGCCAGCAGCCGTCACGGACAGGTTTACGAGCAGTACTTC. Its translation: CASSRHGQVYEQYF.

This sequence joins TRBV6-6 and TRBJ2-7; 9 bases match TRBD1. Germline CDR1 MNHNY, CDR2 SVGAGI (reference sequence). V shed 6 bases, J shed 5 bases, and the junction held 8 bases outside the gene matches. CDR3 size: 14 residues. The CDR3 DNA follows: TGTGCCAGCAGGGCCGGACAGGGGATTAACGAGCAGTACTTC. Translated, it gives CASRAGQGINEQYF.

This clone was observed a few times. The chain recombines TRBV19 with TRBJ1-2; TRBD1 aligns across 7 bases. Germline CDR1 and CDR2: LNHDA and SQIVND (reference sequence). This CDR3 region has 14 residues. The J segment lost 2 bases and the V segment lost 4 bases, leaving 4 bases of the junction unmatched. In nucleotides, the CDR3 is TGTGCCAGTAGTAGGGACAGAGCAAACTATGGCTACACCTTC. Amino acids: CASSRDRANYGYTF.

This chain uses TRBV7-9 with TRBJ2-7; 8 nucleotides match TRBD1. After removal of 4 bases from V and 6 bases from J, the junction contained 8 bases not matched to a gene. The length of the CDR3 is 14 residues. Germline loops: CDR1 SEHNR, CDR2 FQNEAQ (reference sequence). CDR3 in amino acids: CASSSTDREVEQYF. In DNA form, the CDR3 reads TGTGCCAGCAGCTCTACGGACAGGGAGGTCGAGCAGTACTTC.

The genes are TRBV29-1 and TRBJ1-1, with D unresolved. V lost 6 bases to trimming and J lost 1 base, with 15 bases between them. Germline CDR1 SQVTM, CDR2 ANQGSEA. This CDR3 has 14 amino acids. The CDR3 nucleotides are TGCAGCGTAGGAGATCCGACCGGGAACACTGAAGCTTTCTTT. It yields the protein CSVGDPTGNTEAFF.